This T cell receptor beta chain was retrieved from a study of blood T cell repertoires in COVID-19. Study information: Sites across the United States, Italy and Spain contributed samples from acute and convalescent COVID-19. T cells, B-cell-depleted T cells, or PBMCs supplied cDNA or gDNA.

In the source study's methods: Using reference gene primer amplification, nucleated cell counts were estimated. Measured with immunoSEQ multiplex PCR; TCRdb has only the in-frame clones, and not every one. D and trimming were read from the DNA, whereas the V and J calls and clone size are those reported in that table. The repertoire holds 300,000 to 400,000 clones, with under 95% as singletons. Germline CDR1 reads MNHNS; CDR2 reads SASEGT. The CDR3 has 13 residues. Trimming shortened V by 2 bases and J by 1 base, and 5 bases separated the two germline ends. Material: peripheral blood. This receptor was identified in a young woman who had recovered from COVID-19. This chain joins TRBV6-1 and TRBJ1-1, with unresolved D. CDR3 residues: CASSELWNTEAFF. In nucleotides, the CDR3 is TGTGCCAGCAGTGAACTGTGGAACACTGAAGCTTTCTTT.